Given below is one T cell receptor beta chain in context. Its antigen is as yet unknown. This sample was included in a study of cytomegalovirus exposure and HLA in healthy donors. Study conclusions and caveats: Testing in vitro showed a few CMV-associated chains specific for CMV antigens. A subsequent analysis found that TCR clusters from the first cohort also tended to co-occur in the approximately 130 validation repertoires, with about 94% of cluster scores above 0. The study designated fewer than 200 TCR beta chains cytomegalovirus-associated.

TCRdb's table, derived via immunoSEQ multiplex PCR, lists solely in-frame clones and lacks some. Of under 300,000 clones listed, around 86% were seen once; the top ten hold roughly 1.2%. CDR3 length: 13 amino acids. The V gene lost 1 base and the J gene lost 4 bases, with 8 bases spanning the gap. Germline assignment: CDR1 SGHRS and CDR2 YFSETQ. The sequence derives from a woman aged 25 to 39 in good health and CMV-seropositive. The chain combines TRBV5-1 with TRBJ1-2; the D is unclear. Sequenced material: PBMCs. This chain's CDR3 is CASSLYGSYGYTF. The CDR3 DNA reads as TGCGCCAGCAGCTTGTACGGTTCCTATGGCTACACCTTC.